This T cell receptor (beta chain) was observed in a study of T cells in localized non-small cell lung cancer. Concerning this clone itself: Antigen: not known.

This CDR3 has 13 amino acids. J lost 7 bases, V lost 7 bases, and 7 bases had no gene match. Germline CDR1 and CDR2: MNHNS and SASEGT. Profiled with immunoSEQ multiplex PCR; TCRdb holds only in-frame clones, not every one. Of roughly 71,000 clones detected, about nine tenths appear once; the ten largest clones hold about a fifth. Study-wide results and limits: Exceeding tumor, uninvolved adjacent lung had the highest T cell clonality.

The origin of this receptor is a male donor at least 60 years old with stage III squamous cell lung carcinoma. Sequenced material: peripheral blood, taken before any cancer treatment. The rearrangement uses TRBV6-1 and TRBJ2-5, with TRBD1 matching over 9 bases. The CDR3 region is CASNKQGAGTQYF. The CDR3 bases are TGTGCCAGCAATAAACAGGGGGCTGGGACCCAGTACTTC.